This TCR beta chain comes out of a study of blood T cell repertoires in COVID-19. The method was immunoSEQ multiplex PCR; TCRdb's version includes in-frame clones alone and lacks a portion of them. The sample contains fewer than 90,000 clones, almost 85% of which appear only once. Germline V gene data show CDR1 as LNHDA and CDR2 as SQIVND (reference sequence). The V end was cut by 4 bases, the J end by 9 bases, with 25 bases between. This CDR3 has 18 amino acids. The TCR was taken from a man in his fifties with acute or convalescent COVID-19. The chain recombines TRBV19 with TRBJ1-6; the D is unclear. The sequenced material came from peripheral blood. CDR3 DNA: TGTGCCAGTAGTAAGGGCCAGGACCCGGTCGAGGCGGGTTCACCCCTCCACTTT. Residues: CASSKGQDPVEAGSPLHF. The full variable domain, its missing parts supplied by reference TRBV19 and TRBJ1-6, is DGGITQSPKYLFRKEGQNVTLSCEQNLNHDAMYWYRQDPGQGLRLIYYSQIVNDFQKGDIAEGYSVSREKKESFPLTVTSAQKNPTAFYLCASSKGQDPVEAGSPLHFGNGTRLTVT.